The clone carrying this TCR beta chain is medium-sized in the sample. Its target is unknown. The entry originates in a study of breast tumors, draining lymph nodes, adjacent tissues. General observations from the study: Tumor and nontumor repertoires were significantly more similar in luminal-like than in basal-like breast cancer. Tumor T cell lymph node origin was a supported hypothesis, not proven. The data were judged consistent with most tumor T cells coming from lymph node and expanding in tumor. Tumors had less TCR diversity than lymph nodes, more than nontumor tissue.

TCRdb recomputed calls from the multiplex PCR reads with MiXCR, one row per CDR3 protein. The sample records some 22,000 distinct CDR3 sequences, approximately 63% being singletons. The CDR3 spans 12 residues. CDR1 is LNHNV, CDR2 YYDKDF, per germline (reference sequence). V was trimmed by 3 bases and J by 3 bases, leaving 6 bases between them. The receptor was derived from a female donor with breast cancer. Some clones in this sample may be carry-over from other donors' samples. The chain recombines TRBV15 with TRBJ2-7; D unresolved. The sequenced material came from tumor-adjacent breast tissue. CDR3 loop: CATSSSNYEQYF. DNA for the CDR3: TGTGCCACCAGCAGCTCCAACTACGAGCAGTACTTC. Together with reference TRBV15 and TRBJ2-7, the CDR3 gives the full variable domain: DAMVIQNPRYQVTQFGKPVTLSCSQTLNHNVMYWYQQKSSQAPKLLFHYYDKDFNNEADTPDNFQSRRPNTSFCFLDIRSPGLGDTAMYLCATSSSNYEQYFGPGTRLTVT.